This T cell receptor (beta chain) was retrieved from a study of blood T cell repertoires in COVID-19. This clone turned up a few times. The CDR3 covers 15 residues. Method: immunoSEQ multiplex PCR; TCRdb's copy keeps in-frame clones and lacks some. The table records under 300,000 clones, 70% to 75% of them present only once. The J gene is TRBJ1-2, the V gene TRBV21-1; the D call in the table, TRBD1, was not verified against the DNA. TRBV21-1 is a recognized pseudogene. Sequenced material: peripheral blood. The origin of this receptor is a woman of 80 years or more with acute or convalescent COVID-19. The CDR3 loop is CASSKAGDPNYGYTF. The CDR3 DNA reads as TGTGCCAGCAGCAAAGCAGGGGATCCTAACTATGGCTACACCTTC.